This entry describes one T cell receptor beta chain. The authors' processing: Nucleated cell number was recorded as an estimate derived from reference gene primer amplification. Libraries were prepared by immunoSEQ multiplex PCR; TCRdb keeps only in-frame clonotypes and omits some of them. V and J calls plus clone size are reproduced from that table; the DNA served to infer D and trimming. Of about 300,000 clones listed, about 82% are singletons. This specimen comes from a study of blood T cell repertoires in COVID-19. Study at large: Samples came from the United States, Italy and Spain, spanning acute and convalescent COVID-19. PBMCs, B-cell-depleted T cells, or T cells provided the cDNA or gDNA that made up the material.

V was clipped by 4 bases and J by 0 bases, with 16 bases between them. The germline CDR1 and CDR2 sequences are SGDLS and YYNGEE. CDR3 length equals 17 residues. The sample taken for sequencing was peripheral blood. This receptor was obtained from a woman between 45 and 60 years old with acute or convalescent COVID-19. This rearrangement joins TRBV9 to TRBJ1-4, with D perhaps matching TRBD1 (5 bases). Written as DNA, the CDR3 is TGTGCCAGCAGCCTAGGCAGGGCAACCGCAACTAATGAAAAACTGTTTTTT. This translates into CASSLGRATATNEKLFF.